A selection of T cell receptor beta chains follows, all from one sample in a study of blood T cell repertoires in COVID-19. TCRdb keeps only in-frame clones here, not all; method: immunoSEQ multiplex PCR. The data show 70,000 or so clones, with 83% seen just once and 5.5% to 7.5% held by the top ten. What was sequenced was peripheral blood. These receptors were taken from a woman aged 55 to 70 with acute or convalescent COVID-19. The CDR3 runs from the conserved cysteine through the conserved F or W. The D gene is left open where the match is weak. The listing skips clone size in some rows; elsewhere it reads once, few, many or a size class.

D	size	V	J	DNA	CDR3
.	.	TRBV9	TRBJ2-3	TGTGCCAGCAGCCCCAACGTGGCCTCAGGCACAGATACGCAGTATTTT	CASSPNVASGTDTQYF
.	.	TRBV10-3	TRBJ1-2	TGTGCCATCAGTGACGCGGGGGAGGGCTACACCTTC	CAISDAGEGYTF
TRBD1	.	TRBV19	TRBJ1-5	TGTGCCAGCAGGGGGCCGAATCAGCCCCAGCATTTT	CASRGPNQPQHF
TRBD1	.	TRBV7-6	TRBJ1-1	TGTGCCAGCAGGGAAGCCGGGACAGCAAAGAACACTGAAGCTTTCTTT	CASREAGTAKNTEAFF
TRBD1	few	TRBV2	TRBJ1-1	TGTGCCAGCAGTCGGGTCGGGACAGGAGCTGAGGCTTTCTTT	CASSRVGTGAEAFF
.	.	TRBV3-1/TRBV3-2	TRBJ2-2	TGTGCCAGCAGCCAATCGGGTCGAGGCACCGGGGAGCTGTTTTTT	CASSQSGRGTGELFF
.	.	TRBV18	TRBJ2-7	TGTGCCAGCTCACCACGGCAGGGTCGGAACGAGCAGTACTTC	CASSPRQGRNEQYF
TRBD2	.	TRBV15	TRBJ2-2	TGTGCCACCAGCAGCTTAGCGGGGGGACATAACACCGGGGAGCTGTTTTTT	CATSSLAGGHNTGELFF
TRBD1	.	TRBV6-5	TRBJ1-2	TGTGCCACCAAGGCAGGGGGCTACTATGGCTACACCTTC	CATKAGGYYGYTF
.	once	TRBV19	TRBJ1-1	TGTGCCAGTAGTGGGCCCGAAGCTTTCTTT	CASSGPEAFF
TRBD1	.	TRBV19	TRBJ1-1	TGTGCCAGTAGTTCGAAACCGGGACAGGGGAACACTGAAGCTTTCTTT	CASSSKPGQGNTEAFF
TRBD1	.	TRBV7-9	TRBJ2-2	TGTGCCAGCAGCCGTTCCGGGACAGGGGGTAATACCGGGGAGCTGTTTTTT	CASSRSGTGGNTGELFF
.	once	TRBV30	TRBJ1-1	TGTGCCTGGAGTCCCGAGGGGAACACTGAAGCTTTCTTT	CAWSPEGNTEAFF
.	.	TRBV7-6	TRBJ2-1	TGTGCCAGCAGCGCCCCGACAGGCGGCTACAATGAGCAGTTCTTC	CASSAPTGGYNEQFF
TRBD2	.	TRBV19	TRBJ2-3	TGTGCCAGTAGTATCTCGGCGCGGGGGAGCACAGATACGCAGTATTTT	CASSISARGSTDTQYF
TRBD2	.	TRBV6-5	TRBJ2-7	TGTGCCAGCAGTTACTGGCCTAGCGGGGGGGCCCACGAGCAGTACTTC	CASSYWPSGGAHEQYF
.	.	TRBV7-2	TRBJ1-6	TGTGCCAGCAGCTTAGAAGCCGATAGTCGTAATTCACCCCTCCACTTT	CASSLEADSRNSPLHF
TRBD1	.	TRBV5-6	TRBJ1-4	TGTGCCTCCAGGGGACAGCTTAATGAAAAACTGTTTTTT	CASRGQLNEKLFF
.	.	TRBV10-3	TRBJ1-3	TGTGCCATCAGTGAGTCCGCAGGCCTTATCTCTGGAAACACCATATATTTT	CAISESAGLISGNTIYF
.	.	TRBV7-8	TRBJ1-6	TGTGCCAGCAGCCCGAGGACAAAGCGGGGACTCCTCTCCTATAATTCACCCCTCCACTTT	CASSPRTKRGLLSYNSPLHF
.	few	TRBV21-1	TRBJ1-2	TGTGCCAGCAGCAAAGGGGGGTACAGGGAGACGAACTATGGCTACACCTTC	CASSKGGYRETNYGYTF
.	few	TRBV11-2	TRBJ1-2	TGTGCCAGCAGCTTAGTCGGCTTGACTTCCTATGGCTACACCTTC	CASSLVGLTSYGYTF
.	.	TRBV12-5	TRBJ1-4	TGTGCTAGTGCCGAAGAAGGGGGAAAACTGTTTTTT	CASAEEGGKLFF
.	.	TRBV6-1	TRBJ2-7	TGTGCCAGCAGTGAAGCGAGTAGCGGTTACTCCTACGAGCAGTACTTC	CASSEASSGYSYEQYF
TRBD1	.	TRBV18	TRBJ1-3	TGTGCCAGCTCACCGACCATCGGACAGGGAGGAAACACCATATATTTT	CASSPTIGQGGNTIYF
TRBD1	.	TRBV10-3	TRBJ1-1	TGTGCCATCAGTGAGTCACCCCTTGACAGGGCAGCGGTAGCTTTCTTT	CAISESPLDRAAVAFF
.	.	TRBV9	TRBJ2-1	TGTGCCAGCAGCGTAGGGGTCGGGAGCTCCTACAATGAGCAGTTCTTC	CASSVGVGSSYNEQFF
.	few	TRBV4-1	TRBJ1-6	TGCGCCAGCAGCCAAGGGGGGGGATATAATTCACCCCTCCACTTT	CASSQGGGYNSPLHF
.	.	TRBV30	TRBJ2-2	TGTGCCTGCTCCCTGGGCAGCCGGCCCCTTAACACCGGGGAGCTGTTTTTT	CACSLGSRPLNTGELFF
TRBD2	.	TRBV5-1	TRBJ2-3	TGCGCCAGCAGCTTGGGGACTAGCGGGGGGAGCTCGAGCACAGATACGCAGTATTTT	CASSLGTSGGSSSTDTQYF
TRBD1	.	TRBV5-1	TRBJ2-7	TGCGCCAGCAGCCCCATGGACAGGCCGACCCACCTCAGTTACGAGCAGTACTTC	CASSPMDRPTHLSYEQYF
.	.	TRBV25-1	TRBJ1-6	TGTGCCCTCCCTCTCCCCGTCCGCCGGGGAGTGAATAATTCACCCCTCCACTTT	CALPLPVRRGVNNSPLHF
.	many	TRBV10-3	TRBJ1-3	TGTGCCATCCGGGGGGAAAACTCTGGAAACACCATATATTTT	CAIRGENSGNTIYF
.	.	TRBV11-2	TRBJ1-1	TGTGCCAGCAGACCAACAGGGTATCCAGGGGCTGAAGCTTTCTTT	CASRPTGYPGAEAFF
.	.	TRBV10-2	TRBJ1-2	TGCGCCAGCAGCCCGACAGGAAACTATGGCTACACCTTC	CASSPTGNYGYTF
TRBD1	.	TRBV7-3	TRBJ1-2	TGTGCCAGCAGTCGACTACAGGGGAGGATCGACTATGGCTACACCTTC	CASSRLQGRIDYGYTF
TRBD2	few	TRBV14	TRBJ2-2	TGTGCCAGCAGTCTTAGCGGGGGGGCCGACGGGGAGCTGTTTTTT	CASSLSGGADGELFF
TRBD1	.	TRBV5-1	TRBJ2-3	TGCGCCAGCAGCCTAGACAGGGTCACAGATACGCAGTATTTT	CASSLDRVTDTQYF
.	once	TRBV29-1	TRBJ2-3	TGCAGCCATACAATCACAGATACGCAGTATTTT	CSHTITDTQYF
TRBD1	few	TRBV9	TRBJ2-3	TGTGCCAGCAGCGACCAGACAGGGGAGGGCACAGATACGCAGTATTTT	CASSDQTGEGTDTQYF
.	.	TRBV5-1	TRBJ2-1	TGCGCCAGCAGCTTGGCATTCAATGAGCAGTTCTTC	CASSLAFNEQFF
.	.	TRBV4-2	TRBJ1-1	TGTGCCAGCAGCCAAACATTGAACACTGAAGCTTTCTTT	CASSQTLNTEAFF
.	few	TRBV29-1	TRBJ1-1	TGCAGCGTTGATAGTAGGGGCCCGAACACTGAAGCTTTCTTT	CSVDSRGPNTEAFF
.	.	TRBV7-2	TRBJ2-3	TGTGCCAGCAGCTCCCAGTTCGGGGATACGCAGTATTTT	CASSSQFGDTQYF
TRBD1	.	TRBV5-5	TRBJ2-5	TGTGCCAGCAGCTTATACCCGGGACAGGGAGAGACCCAGTACTTC	CASSLYPGQGETQYF
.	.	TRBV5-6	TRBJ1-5	TGTGCCAGCAGCTTTTCCCCTCGTCAGCCCCAGCATTTT	CASSFSPRQPQHF
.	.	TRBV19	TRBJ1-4	TGTGCCAGTAATATGGGCAGGGCTAATGAAAAACTGTTTTTT	CASNMGRANEKLFF
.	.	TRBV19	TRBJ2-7	TGTGCCAGTAGTGGTCGACAAACTTACGAGCAGTACTTC	CASSGRQTYEQYF
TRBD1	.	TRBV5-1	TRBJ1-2	TGCGCCAGCAGCGTCCAGGGGGCTGGAGGCTACACCTTC	CASSVQGAGGYTF
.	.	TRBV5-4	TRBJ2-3	TGTGCCAGCACCATACAGGAGAGCACAGATACGCAGTATTTT	CASTIQESTDTQYF
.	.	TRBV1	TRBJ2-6	TGCACCAGCAGCCAACTCCGGCGGGTGATCTCTGGGGCCAACGTCCTGACTTTC	CTSSQLRRVISGANVLTF
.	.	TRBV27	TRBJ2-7	TGTGCCAGCAGGCCCCTCGGGGGTTTGCCCTACGAGCAGTACTTC	CASRPLGGLPYEQYF
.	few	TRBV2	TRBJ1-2	TGTGCCAGCAGCCAGACAGTGAACTATGGCTACACCTTC	CASSQTVNYGYTF
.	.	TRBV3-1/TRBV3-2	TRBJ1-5	TGTGCCAGCAGCCAACAGGGACTTAATCAGCCCCAGCATTTT	CASSQQGLNQPQHF
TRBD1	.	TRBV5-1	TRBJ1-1	TGCGCCAGCAGCTGGGGGACAGGAGGCACTGAAGCTTTCTTT	CASSWGTGGTEAFF